This TCR beta chain was sequenced during a study of T cell responses to AZD1222 COVID-19 vaccine. Method: immunoSEQ multiplex PCR; TCRdb's copy keeps in-frame clones and lacks some. The data contain approximately 150,000 clones, more than 80% of them seen just once; the ten biggest clones take up around 4.5%. This CDR3 has 14 amino acids. Germline assignment: CDR1 MNHEY and CDR2 SVGAGI. V dropped 0 bases and J dropped 2 bases, with 7 bases sitting between them. General study points: Recipients of AZD1222 seropositive at baseline numbered only 6 or 7.

Note on this clone: Its antigen is unknown.

The rearrangement links TRBV6-5 to TRBJ1-2; D is unclear. This TCR came from an adult who received the MenACWY meningococcal vaccine as a control. The sample in question was peripheral blood, obtained 28 days after the second dose of the MenACWY control vaccine. The CDR3 DNA is TGTGCCAGCAGTTACTCCTCATTCAACTATGGCTACACCTTC. It is translated as CASSYSSFNYGYTF.